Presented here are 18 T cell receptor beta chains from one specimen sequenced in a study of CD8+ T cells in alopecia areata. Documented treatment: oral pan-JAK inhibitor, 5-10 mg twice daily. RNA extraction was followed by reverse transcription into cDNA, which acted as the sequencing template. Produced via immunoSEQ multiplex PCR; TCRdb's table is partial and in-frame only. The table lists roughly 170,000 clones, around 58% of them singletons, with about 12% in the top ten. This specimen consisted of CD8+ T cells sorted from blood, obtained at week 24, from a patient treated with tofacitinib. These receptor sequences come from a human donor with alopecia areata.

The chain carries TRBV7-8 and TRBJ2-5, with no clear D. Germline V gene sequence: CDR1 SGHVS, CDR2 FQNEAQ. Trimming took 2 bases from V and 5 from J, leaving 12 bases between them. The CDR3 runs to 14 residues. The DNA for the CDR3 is TGTGCCAGCAGCTTATTGGTCAGACGGGAGACCCAGTACTTC. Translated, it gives CASSLLVRRETQYF. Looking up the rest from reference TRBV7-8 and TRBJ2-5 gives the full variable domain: GAGVSQSPRYKVAKRGQDVALRCDPISGHVSLFWYQQALGQGPEFLTYFQNEAQLDKSGLPSDRFFAERPEGSVSTLKIQRTQQEDSAVYLCASSLLVRRETQYFGPGTRLLVL.

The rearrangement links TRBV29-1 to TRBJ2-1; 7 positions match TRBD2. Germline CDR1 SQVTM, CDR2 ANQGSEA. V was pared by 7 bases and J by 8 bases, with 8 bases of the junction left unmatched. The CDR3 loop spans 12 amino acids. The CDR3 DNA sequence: TGCAGCGACGAAGAGGGAGGGCATGAGCAGTTCTTC. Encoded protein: CSDEEGGHEQFF.

Here the CDR3 DNA reads TGTGCCAGCAGCCCGGGGTCGGGGGCGAAGCACGGGGAGCTGTTTTTT. Its protein is CASSPGSGAKHGELFF. V and J are TRBV7-9 and TRBJ2-2; D is tentatively TRBD1 or TRBD2 (6 bases each). The CDR3 totals 16 residues. V gave up 5 bases and J gave up 7 bases, with 20 bases separating them. CDR1 and CDR2 from the germline V gene are SEHNR and FQNEAQ (reference sequence).

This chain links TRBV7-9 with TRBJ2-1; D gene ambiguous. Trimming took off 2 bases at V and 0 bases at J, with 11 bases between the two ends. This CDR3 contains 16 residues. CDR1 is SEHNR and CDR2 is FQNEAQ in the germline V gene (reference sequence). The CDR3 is CASSLPIPDSYNEQFF. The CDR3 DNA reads TGTGCCAGCAGCTTACCCATTCCCGACTCCTACAATGAGCAGTTCTTC.

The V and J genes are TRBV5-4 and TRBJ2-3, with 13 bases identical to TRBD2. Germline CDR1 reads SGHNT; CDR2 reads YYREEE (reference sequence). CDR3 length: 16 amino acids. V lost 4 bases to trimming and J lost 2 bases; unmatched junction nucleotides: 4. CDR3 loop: CASSIGTSGDTDTQYF. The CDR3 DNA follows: TGTGCCAGCAGCATCGGGACTAGCGGGGACACAGATACGCAGTATTTT.

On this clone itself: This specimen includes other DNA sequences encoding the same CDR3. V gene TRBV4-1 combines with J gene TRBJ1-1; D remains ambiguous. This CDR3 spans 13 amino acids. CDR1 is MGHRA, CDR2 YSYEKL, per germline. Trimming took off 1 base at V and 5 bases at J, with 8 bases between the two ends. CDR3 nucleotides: TGCGCCAGCAGCCAAGTGTTGGTTACTGAAGCTTTCTTT. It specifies CASSQVLVTEAFF.

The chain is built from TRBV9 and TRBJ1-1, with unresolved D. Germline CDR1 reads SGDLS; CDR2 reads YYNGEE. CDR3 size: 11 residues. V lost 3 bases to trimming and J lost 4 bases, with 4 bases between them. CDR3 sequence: CASSESTEAFF. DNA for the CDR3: TGTGCCAGCAGCGAGAGCACTGAAGCTTTCTTT.

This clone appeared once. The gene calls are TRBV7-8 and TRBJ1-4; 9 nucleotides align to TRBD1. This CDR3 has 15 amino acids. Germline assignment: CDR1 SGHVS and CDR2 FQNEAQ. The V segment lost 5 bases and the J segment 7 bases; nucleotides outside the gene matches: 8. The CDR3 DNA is TGTGCCAGCAGCCCCTACGGGACAGGGCGTGAAAAACTGTTTTTT. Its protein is CASSPYGTGREKLFF.

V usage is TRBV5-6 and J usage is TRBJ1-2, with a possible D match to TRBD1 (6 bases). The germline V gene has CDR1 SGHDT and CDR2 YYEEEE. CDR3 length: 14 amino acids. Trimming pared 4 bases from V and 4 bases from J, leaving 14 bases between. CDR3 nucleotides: TGTGCCAGCAGCCCCGGACAGACACTCTATGGCTACACCTTC. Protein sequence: CASSPGQTLYGYTF. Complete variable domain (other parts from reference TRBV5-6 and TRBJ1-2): DAGVTQSPTHLIKTRGQQVTLRCSPKSGHDTVSWYQQALGQGPQFIFQYYEEEERQRGNFPDRFSGHQFPNYSSELNVNALLLGDSALYLCASSPGQTLYGYTFGSGTRLTVV.

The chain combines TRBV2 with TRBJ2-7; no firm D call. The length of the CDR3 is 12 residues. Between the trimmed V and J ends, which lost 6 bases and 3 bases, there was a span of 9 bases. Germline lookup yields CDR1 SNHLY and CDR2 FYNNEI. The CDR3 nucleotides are TGTGCCAGCAGCCCAATTGACTACGAGCAGTACTTC. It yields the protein CASSPIDYEQYF.

CDR3 in DNA: TGTGCCAGCAGTTCAGGACCCGGCAATGAGCAGTTCTTC. Its translation is CASSSGPGNEQFF. The chain links TRBV6-5 to TRBJ2-1; D is undetermined. Germline assignment: CDR1 MNHEY and CDR2 SVGAGI. The CDR3 extends over 13 amino acids. V lost 4 bases and J lost 6, with 10 bases in between.

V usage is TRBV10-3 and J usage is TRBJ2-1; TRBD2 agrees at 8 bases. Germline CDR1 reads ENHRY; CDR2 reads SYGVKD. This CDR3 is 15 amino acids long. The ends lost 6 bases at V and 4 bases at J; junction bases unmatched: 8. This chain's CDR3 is CAIRTAGDQYNEQFF. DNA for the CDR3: TGTGCCATCAGAACAGCGGGGGATCAATACAATGAGCAGTTCTTC.

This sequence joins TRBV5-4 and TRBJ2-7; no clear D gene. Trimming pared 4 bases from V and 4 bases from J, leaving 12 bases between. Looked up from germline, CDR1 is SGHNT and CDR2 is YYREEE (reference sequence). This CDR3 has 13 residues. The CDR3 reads CASSLMDRYEQYF. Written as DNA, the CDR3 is TGTGCCAGCAGCCTCATGGATCGATACGAGCAGTACTTC.

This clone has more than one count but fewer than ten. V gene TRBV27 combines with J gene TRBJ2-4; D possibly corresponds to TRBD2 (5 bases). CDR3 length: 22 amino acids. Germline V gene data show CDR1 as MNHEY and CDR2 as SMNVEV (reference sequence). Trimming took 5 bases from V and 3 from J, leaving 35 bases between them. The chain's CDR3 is CASSPQALPRRETNSDKNIQYF. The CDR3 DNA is TGTGCCAGCAGTCCCCAGGCTCTACCTCGACGGGAAACAAACTCGGACAAAAACATTCAGTACTTC.

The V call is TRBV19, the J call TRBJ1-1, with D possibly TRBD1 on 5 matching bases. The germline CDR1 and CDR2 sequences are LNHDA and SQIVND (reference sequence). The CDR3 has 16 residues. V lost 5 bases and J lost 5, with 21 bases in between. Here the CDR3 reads CASSALARDVGTEAFF. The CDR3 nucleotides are TGTGCCAGTAGTGCCCTGGCCAGGGATGTAGGAACTGAAGCTTTCTTT.

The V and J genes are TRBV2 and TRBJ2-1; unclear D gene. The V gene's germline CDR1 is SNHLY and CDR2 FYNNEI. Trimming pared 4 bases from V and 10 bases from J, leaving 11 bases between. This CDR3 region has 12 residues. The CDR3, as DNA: TGTGCCAGCAGTGGACATTCAGGCGAGCAGTTCTTC. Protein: CASSGHSGEQFF. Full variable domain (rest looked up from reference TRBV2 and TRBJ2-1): EPEVTQTPSHQVTQMGQEVILRCVPISNHLYFYWYRQILGQKVEFLVSFYNNEISEKSEIFDDQFSVERPDGSNFTLKIRSTKLEDSAMYFCASSGHSGEQFFGPGTRLTVL.

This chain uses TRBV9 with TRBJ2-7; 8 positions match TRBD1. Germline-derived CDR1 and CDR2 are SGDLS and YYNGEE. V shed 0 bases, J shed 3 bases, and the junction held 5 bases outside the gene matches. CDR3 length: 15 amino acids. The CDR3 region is CASSVGGGQGYEQYF. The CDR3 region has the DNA TGTGCCAGCAGCGTAGGGGGCGGACAGGGCTACGAGCAGTACTTC.

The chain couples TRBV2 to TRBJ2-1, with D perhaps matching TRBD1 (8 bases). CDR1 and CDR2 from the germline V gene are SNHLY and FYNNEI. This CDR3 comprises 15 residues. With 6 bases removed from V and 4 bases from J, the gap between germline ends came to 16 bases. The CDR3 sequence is CASRGGQGLYNEQFF. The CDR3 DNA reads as TGTGCCAGCAGGGGTGGACAGGGACTATACAATGAGCAGTTCTTC.